This TCR beta chain originates from a study of metastatic and nonmetastatic thyroid tumors. V lost 0 bases, J lost 1 base, and 13 bases lay in between. The CDR3 length is 16 residues. Germline CDR1 and CDR2: MNHEY and SVGEGT. Patients had received no treatment of any kind before thyroid surgery. Through MiXCR, TCRdb re-clonotyped the PCR reads. This table has approximately 28,000 clones, roughly a fifth appearing once. This TCR derives from a female donor with papillary thyroid cancer or a benign thyroid nodule (not recorded which). Some clones in this sample may be carry-over from other donors' samples. V and J are TRBV6-2 or TRBV6-3 and TRBJ2-7; maybe TRBD1 (6 bases). Sequencing was carried out using blood. The CDR3 loop is CASSYSLSGQSYEQYF. The CDR3 nucleotides read TGTGCCAGCAGTTACTCATTATCGGGACAATCCTACGAGCAGTACTTC.